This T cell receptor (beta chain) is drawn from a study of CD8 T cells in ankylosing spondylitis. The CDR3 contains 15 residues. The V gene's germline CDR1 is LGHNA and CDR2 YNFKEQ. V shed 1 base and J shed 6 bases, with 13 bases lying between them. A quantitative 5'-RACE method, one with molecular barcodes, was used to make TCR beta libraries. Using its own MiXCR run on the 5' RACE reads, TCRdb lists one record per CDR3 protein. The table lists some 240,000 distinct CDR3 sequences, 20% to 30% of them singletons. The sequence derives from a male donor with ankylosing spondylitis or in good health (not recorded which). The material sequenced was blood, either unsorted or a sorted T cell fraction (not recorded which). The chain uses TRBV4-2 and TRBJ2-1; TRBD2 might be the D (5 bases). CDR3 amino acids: CASSQVRTGSNEQFF. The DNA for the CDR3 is TGTGCCAGCAGCCAAGTTCGAACGGGGTCCAATGAGCAGTTCTTC.